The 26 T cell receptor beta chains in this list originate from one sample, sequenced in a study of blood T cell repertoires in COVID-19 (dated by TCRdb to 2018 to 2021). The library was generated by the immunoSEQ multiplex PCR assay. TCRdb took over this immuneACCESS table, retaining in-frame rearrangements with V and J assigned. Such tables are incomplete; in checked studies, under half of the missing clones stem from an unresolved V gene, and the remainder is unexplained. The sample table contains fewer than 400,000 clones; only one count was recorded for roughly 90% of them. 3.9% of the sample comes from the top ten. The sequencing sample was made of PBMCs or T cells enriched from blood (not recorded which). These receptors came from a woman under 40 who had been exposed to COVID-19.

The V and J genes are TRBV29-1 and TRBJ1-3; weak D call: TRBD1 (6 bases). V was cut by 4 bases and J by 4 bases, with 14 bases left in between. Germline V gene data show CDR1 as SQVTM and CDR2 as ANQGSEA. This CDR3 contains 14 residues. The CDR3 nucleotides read TGCAGCGTTGGATTTCAGGGGAACGGAAACACCATATATTTT. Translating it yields CSVGFQGNGNTIYF.

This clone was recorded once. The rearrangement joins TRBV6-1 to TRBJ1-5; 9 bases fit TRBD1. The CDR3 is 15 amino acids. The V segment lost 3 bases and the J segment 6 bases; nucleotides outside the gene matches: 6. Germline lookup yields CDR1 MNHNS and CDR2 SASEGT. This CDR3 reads CASSDYGQGSQPQHF. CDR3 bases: TGTGCCAGCAGTGATTACGGACAGGGGTCTCAGCCCCAGCATTTT.

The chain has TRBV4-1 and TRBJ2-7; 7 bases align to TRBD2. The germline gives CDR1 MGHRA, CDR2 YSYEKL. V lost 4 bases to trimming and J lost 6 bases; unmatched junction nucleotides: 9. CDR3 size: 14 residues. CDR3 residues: CASSPGGLGFEQYF. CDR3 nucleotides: TGCGCCAGCAGCCCCGGGGGGTTGGGGTTCGAGCAGTACTTC.

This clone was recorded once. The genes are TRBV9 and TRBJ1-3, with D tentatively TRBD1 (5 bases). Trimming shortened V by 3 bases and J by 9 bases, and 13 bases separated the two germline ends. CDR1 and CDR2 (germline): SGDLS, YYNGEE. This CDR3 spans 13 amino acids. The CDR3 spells CASSADPGGTIYF. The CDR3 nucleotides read TGTGCCAGCAGCGCGGACCCCGGGGGCACCATATATTTT.

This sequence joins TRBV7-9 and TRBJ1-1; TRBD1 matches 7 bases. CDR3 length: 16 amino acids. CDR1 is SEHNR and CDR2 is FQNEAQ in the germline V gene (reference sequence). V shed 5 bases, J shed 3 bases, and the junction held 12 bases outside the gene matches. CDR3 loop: CASSNTGTAYYTEAFF. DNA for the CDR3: TGTGCCAGCAGCAACACCGGGACAGCATATTACACTGAAGCTTTCTTT.

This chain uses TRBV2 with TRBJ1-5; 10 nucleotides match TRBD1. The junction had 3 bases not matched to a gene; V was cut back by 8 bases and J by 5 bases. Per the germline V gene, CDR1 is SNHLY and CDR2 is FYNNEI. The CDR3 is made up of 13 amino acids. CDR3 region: CASVGQGDQPQHF. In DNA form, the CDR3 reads TGTGCCAGCGTCGGACAGGGGGATCAGCCCCAGCATTTT.

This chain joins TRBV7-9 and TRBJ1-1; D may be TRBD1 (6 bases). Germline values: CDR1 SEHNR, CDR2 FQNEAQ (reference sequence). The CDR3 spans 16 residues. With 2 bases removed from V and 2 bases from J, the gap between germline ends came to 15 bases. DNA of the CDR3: TGTGCCAGCAGCTTAATCAGGGGTAAGGGTAACACTGAAGCTTTCTTT. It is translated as CASSLIRGKGNTEAFF. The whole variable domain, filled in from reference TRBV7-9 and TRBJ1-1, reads DTGVSQNPRHKITKRGQNVTFRCDPISEHNRLYWYRQTLGQGPEFLTYFQNEAQLEKSRLLSDRFSAERPKGSFSTLEIQRTEQGDSAMYLCASSLIRGKGNTEAFFGQGTRLTVV.

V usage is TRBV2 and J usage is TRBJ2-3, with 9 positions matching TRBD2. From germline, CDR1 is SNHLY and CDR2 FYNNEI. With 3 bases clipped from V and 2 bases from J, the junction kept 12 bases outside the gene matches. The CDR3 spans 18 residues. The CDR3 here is CASSDWLAGPIYTDTQYF. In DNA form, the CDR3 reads TGTGCCAGCAGTGATTGGCTAGCGGGGCCTATCTACACAGATACGCAGTATTTT.

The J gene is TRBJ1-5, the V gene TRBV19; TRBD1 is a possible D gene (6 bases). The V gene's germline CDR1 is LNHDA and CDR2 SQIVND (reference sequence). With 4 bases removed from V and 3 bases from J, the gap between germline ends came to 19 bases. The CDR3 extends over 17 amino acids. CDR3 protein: CASSKITGTRVNQPQHF. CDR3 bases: TGTGCCAGTAGTAAAATTACCGGGACAAGGGTCAATCAGCCCCAGCATTTT.

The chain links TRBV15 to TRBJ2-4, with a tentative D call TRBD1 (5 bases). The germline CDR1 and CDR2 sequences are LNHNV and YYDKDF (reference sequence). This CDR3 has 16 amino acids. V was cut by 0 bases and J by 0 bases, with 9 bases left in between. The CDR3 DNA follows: TGTGCCACCAGCAGAGATTGGCAGGGAGCCAAAAACATTCAGTACTTC. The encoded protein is CATSRDWQGAKNIQYF.

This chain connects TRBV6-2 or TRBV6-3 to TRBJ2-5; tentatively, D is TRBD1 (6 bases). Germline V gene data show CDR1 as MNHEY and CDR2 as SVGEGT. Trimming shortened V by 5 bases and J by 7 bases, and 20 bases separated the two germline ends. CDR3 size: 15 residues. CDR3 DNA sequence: TGTGCCAGCAGTCGGCAACCTAACAGGGTAGGGACCCAGTACTTC. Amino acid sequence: CASSRQPNRVGTQYF.

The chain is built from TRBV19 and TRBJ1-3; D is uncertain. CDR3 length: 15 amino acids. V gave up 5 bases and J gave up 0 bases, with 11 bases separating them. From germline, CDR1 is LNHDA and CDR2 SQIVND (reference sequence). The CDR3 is CASSVRWSSGNTIYF. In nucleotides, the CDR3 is TGTGCCAGTAGTGTCCGCTGGAGCTCTGGAAACACCATATATTTT.

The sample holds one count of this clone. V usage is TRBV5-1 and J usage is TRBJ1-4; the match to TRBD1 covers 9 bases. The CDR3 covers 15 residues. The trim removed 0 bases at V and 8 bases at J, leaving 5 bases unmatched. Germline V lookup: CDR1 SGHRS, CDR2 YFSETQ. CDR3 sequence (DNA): TGCGCCAGCAGCTTGGTATCGGGGACAGGGGAAAAACTGTTTTTT. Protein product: CASSLVSGTGEKLFF. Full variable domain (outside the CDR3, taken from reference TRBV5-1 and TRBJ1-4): KAGVTQTPRYLIKTRGQQVTLSCSPISGHRSVSWYQQTPGQGLQFLFEYFSETQRNKGNFPGRFSGRQFSNSRSEMNVSTLELGDSALYLCASSLVSGTGEKLFFGSGTQLSVL.

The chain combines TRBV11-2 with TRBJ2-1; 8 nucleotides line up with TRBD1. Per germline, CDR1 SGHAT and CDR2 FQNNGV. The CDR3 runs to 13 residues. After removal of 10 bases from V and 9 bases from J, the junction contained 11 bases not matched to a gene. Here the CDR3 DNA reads TGTGCCACTGGGGGACAGGTCCTCCGTGAGCAGTTCTTC. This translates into CATGGQVLREQFF.

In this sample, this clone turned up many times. In DNA form, the CDR3 reads TGTGCCAGCAGTTGGGGGCGTGAGGGTCAGCCCCAGCATTTT. It specifies CASSWGREGQPQHF. The rearrangement links TRBV2 to TRBJ1-5; D possibly corresponds to TRBD1 (6 bases). CDR1 and CDR2 (germline): SNHLY, FYNNEI. CDR3 length: 14 amino acids. Trimming shortened V by 5 bases and J by 6 bases, and 14 bases separated the two germline ends.

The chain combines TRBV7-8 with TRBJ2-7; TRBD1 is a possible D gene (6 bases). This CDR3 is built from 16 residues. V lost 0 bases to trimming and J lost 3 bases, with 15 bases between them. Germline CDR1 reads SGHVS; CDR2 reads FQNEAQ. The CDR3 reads CASSLAMGAPGYEQYF. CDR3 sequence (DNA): TGTGCCAGCAGCTTAGCGATGGGGGCGCCGGGCTACGAGCAGTACTTC.

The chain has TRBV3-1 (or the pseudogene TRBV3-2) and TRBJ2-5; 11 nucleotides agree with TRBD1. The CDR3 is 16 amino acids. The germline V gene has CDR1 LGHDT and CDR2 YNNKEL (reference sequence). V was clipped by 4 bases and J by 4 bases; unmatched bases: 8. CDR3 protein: CASSLYGQGARETQYF. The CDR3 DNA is TGTGCCAGCAGCCTATACGGACAGGGGGCGAGAGAGACCCAGTACTTC.

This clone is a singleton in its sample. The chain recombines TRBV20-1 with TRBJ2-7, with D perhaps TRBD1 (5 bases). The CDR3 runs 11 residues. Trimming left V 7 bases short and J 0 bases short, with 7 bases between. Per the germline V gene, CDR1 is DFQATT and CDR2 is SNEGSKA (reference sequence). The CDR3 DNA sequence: TGCAGTGGGCAGGGCTCCTACGAGCAGTACTTC. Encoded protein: CSGQGSYEQYF.

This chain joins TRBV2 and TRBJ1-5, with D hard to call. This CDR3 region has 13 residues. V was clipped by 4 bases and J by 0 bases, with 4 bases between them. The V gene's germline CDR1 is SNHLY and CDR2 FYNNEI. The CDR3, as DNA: TGTGCCAGCAGTGTCCATAGCAATCAGCCCCAGCATTTT. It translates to CASSVHSNQPQHF.

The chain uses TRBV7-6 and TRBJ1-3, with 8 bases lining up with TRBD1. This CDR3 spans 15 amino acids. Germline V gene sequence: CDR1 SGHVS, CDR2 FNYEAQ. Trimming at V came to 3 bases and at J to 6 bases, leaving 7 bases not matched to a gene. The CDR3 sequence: CASSFRQGALNTIYF. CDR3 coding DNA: TGTGCCAGCAGCTTCAGGCAGGGGGCATTAAACACCATATATTTT.

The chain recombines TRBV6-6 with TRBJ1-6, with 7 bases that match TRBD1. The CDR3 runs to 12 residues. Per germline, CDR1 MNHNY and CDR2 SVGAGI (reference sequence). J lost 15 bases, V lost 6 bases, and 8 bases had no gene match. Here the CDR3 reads CASREQGIDLHF. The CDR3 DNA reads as TGTGCCAGCAGGGAACAGGGGATCGACCTCCACTTT.

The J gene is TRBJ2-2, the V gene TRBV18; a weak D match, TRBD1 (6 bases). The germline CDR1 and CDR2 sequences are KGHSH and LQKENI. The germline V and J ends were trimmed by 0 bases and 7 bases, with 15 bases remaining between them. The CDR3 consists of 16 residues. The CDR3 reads CASSPPSQGKSGELFF. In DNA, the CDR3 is TGTGCCAGCTCACCACCCAGCCAGGGGAAGAGCGGGGAGCTGTTTTTT. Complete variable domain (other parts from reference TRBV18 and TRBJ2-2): NAGVMQNPRHLVRRRGQEARLRCSPMKGHSHVYWYRQLPEEGLKFMVYLQKENIIDESGMPKERFSAEFPKEGPSILRIQQVVRGDSAAYFCASSPPSQGKSGELFFGEGSRLTVL.

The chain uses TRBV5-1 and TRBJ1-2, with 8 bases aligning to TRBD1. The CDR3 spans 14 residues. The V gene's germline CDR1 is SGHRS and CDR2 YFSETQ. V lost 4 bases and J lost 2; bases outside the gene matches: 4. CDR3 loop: CASSVDRVNYGYTF. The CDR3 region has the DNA TGCGCCAGCAGCGTGGACAGGGTGAACTATGGCTACACCTTC.

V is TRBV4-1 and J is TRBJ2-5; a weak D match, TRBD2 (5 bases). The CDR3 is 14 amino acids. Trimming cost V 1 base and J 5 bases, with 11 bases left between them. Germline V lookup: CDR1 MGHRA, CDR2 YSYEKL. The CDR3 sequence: CASSQALVGETQYF. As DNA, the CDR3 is TGCGCCAGCAGCCAAGCACTAGTGGGGGAGACCCAGTACTTC.

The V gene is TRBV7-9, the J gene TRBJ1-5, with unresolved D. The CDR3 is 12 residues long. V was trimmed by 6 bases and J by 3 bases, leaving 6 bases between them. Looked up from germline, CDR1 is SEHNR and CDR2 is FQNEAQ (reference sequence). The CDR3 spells CASSSLNQPQHF. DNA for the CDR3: TGTGCCAGCAGTAGCCTCAATCAGCCCCAGCATTTT.

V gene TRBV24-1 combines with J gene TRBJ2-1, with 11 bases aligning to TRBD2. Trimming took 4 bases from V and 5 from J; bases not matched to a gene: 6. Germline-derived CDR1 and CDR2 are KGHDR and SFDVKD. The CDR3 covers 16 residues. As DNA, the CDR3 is TGTGCCACCAGTGACACGACTAGCGGGGAGAACAATGAGCAGTTCTTC. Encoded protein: CATSDTTSGENNEQFF.